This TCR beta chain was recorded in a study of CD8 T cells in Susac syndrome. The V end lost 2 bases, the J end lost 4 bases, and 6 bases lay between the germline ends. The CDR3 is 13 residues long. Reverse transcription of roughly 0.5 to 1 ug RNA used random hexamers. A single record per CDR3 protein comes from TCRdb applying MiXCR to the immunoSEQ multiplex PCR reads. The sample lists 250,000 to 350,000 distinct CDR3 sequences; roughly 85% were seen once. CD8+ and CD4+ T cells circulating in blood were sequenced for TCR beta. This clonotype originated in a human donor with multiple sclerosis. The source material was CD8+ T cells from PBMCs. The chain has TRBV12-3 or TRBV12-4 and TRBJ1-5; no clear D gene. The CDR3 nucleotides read TGTGCCAGCAGTTTAACCGTGAATCAGCCCCAGCATTTT. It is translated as CASSLTVNQPQHF.